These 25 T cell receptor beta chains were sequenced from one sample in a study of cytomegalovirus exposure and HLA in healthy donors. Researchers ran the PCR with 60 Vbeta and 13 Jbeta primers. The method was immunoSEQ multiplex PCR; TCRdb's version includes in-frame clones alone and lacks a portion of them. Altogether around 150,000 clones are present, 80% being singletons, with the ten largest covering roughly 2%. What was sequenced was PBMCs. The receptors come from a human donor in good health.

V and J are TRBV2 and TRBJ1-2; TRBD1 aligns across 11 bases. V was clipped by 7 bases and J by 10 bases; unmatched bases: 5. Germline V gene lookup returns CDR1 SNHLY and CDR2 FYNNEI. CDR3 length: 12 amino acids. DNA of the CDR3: TGTGCCAGCACAGGGGACAGGGGGAACTACACCTTC. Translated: CASTGDRGNYTF.

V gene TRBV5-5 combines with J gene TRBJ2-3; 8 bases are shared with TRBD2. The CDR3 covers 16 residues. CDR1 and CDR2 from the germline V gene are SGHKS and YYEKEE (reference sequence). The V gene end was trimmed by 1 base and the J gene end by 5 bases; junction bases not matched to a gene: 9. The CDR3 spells CASSLYPGGLGDTQYF. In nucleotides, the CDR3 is TGTGCCAGCAGCTTGTACCCGGGGGGGCTTGGAGATACGCAGTATTTT. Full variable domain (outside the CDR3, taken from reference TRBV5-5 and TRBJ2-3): DAGVTQSPTHLIKTRGQQVTLRCSPISGHKSVSWYQQVLGQGPQFIFQYYEKEERGRGNFPDRFSARQFPNYSSELNVNALLLGDSALYLCASSLYPGGLGDTQYFGPGTRLTVL.

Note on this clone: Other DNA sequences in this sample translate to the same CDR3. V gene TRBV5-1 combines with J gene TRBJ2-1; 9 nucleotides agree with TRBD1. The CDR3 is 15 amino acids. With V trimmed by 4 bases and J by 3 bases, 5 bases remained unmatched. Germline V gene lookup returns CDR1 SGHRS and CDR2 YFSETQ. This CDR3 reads CASSPGQGNYNEQFF. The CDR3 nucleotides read TGCGCCAGCAGCCCGGGACAGGGTAACTACAATGAGCAGTTCTTC.

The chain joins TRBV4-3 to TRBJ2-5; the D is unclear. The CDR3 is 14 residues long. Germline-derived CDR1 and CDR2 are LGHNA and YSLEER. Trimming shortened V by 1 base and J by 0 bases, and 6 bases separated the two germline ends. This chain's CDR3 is CASSQGAYQETQYF. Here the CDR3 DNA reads TGCGCCAGCAGCCAAGGAGCGTACCAAGAGACCCAGTACTTC.

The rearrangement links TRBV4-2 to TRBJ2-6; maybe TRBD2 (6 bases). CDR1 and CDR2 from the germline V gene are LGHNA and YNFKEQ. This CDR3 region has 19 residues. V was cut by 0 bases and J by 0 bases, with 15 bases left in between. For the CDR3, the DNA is TGTGCCAGCAGCCAAGACCCGGGACTGCCGATCTCTGGGGCCAACGTCCTGACTTTC. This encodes CASSQDPGLPISGANVLTF.

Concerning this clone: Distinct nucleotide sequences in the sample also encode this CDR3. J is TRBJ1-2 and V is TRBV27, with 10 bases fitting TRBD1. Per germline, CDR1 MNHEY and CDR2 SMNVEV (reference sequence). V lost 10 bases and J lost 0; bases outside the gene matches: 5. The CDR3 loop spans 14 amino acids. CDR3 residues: CATRDRGSNYGYTF. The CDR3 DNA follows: TGTGCCACCAGGGACAGGGGATCTAACTATGGCTACACCTTC.

The CDR3 DNA follows: TGTGCCAGCAGCCCCAGTGCATTTGGCACAGATACGCAGTATTTT. This sequence encodes CASSPSAFGTDTQYF. The chain is built from TRBV9 and TRBJ2-3; D is uncertain. This CDR3 comprises 15 residues. The V and J ends lost 4 bases and 1 base respectively, with 13 bases between them. Germline CDR1 and CDR2: SGDLS and YYNGEE.

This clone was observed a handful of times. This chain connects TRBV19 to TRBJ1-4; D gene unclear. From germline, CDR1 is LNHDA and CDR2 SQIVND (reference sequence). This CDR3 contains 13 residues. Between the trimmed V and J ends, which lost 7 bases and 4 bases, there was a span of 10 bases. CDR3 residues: CASTEADNEKLFF. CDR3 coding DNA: TGTGCCAGTACAGAGGCAGATAATGAAAAACTGTTTTTT.

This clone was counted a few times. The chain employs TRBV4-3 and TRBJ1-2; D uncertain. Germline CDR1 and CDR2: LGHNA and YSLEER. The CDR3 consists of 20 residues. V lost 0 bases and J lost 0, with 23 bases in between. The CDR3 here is CASSQELFFGPALANYGYTF. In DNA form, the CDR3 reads TGCGCCAGCAGCCAAGAGTTGTTCTTTGGGCCGGCACTTGCTAACTATGGCTACACCTTC.

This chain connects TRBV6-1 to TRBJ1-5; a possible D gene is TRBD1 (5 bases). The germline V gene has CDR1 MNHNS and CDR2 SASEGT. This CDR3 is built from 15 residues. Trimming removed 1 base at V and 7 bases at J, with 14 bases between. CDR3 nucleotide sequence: TGTGCCAGCAGTGAAGGTAGAGCAGGGAACCAGCCCCAGCATTTT. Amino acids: CASSEGRAGNQPQHF.

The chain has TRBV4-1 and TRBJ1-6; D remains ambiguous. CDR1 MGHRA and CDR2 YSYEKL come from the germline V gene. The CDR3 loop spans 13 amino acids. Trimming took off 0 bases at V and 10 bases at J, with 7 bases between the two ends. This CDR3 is CASSQDEGSPLHF. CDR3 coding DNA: TGCGCCAGCAGCCAAGACGAGGGATCACCCCTCCACTTT.

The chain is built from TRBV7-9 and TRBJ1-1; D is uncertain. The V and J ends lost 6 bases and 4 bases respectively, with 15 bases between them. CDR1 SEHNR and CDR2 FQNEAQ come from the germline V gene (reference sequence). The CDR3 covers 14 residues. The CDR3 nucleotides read TGTGCCAGCAGACTTACGGAGGAGGGCACTGAAGCTTTCTTT. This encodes CASRLTEEGTEAFF.

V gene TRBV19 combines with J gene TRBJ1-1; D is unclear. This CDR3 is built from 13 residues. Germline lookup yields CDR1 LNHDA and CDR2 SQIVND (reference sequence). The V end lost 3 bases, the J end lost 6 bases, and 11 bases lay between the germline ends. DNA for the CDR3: TGTGCCAGTAGTATTGCGAGGAGTCCTGAAGCTTTCTTT. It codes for CASSIARSPEAFF.

CDR3 sequence: CASSYGNQGIRGYTF. The CDR3 region has the DNA TGTGCCAGCAGTTACGGAAACCAAGGAATCAGGGGCTACACCTTC. The chain has TRBV6-5 and TRBJ1-2; D not resolved. The CDR3 consists of 15 residues. Germline V gives CDR1 MNHEY, CDR2 SVGAGI. Trimming took 2 bases from V and 8 from J, leaving 18 bases between them.

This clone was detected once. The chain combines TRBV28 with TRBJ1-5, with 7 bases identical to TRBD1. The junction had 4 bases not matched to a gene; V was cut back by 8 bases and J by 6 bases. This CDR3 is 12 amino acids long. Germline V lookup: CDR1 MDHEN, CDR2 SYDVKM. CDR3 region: CASQGGSQPQHF. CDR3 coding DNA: TGTGCCAGCCAGGGGGGAAGTCAGCCCCAGCATTTT.

CDR3 in amino acids: CASSRGQELYGYTF. The CDR3 DNA follows: TGTGCCAGCAGTCGCGGACAGGAACTCTATGGCTACACCTTC. V is TRBV6-5 and J is TRBJ1-2; TRBD1 matches at 7 bases. Germline CDR1 and CDR2: MNHEY and SVGAGI. V lost 5 bases, J lost 4 bases, and 7 bases stayed unmatched. The CDR3 totals 14 residues.

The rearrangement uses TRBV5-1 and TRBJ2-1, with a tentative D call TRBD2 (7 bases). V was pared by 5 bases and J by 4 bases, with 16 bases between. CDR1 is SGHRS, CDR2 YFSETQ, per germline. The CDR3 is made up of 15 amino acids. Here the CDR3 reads CASRGGGLPYNEQFF. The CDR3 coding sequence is TGCGCCAGCAGGGGCGGGGGCCTACCTTACAATGAGCAGTTCTTC.

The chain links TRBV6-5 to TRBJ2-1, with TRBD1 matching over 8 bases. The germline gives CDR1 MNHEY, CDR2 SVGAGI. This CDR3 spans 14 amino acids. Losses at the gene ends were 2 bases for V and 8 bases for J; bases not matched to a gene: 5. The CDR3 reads CASSYDDRGDEQFF. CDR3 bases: TGTGCCAGCAGTTACGATGACAGGGGCGATGAGCAGTTCTTC.

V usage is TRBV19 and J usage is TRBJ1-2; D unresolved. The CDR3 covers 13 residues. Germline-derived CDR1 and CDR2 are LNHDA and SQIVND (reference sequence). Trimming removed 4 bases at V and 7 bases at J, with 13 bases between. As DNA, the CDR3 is TGTGCCAGTAGTACCGCCGGGGAGGGTGGCTACACCTTC. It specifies CASSTAGEGGYTF.

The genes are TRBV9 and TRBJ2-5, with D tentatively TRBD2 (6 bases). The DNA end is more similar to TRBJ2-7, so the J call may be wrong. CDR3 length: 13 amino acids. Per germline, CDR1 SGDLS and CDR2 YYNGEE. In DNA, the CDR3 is TGTGCCAGCAGCGCATCAGCGGGCTACGAGCAGTACTTC. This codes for CASSASAGYEQYF.

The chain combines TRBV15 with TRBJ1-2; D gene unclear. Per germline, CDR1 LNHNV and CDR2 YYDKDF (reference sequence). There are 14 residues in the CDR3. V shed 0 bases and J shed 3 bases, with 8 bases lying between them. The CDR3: CATSRDADYYGYTF. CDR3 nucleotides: TGTGCCACCAGCAGAGATGCGGATTACTATGGCTACACCTTC.

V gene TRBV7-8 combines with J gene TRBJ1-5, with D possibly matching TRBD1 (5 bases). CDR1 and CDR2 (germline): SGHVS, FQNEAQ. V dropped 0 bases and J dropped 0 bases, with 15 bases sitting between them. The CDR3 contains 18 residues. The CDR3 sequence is CASSLARTGSYSNQPQHF. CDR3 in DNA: TGTGCCAGCAGCTTAGCGCGCACAGGTAGTTATAGCAATCAGCCCCAGCATTTT.

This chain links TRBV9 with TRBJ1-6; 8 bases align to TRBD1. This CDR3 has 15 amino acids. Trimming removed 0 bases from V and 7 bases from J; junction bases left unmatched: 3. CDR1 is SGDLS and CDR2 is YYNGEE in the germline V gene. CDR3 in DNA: TGTGCCAGCAGCGTAGCAGGGGGCAGAAATTCACCCCTCCACTTT. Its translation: CASSVAGGRNSPLHF.

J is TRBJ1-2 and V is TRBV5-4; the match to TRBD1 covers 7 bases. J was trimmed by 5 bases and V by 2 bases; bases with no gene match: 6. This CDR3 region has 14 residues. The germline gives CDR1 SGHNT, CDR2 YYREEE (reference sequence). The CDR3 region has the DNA TGTGCCAGCAGCTTCGGTGACAGGGATTATGGCTACACCTTC. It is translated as CASSFGDRDYGYTF.

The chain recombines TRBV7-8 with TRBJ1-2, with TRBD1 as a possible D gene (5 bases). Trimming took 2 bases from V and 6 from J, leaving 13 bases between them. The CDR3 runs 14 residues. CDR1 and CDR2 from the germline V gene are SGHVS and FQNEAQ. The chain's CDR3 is CASSLSSREDGYTF. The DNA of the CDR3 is TGTGCCAGCAGCTTAAGTAGCAGGGAGGATGGCTACACCTTC. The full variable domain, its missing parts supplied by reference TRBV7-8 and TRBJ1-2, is GAGVSQSPRYKVAKRGQDVALRCDPISGHVSLFWYQQALGQGPEFLTYFQNEAQLDKSGLPSDRFFAERPEGSVSTLKIQRTQQEDSAVYLCASSLSSREDGYTFGSGTRLTVV.